This TCR beta chain derives from a study of T cell repertoires in cytomegalovirus infection. This clonotype was counted at least ten times. Its antigen is not identified. The CDR3 covers 16 residues. V shed 5 bases and J shed 0 bases, with 14 bases lying between them. Germline lookup yields CDR1 SGHVS and CDR2 FQNEAQ. The study's findings and limits: The ex vivo response was dominated by HLA-C-restricted CMV-specific TCR beta clonotypes.

Via MiXCR, TCRdb re-called the reads, giving one row per CDR3 protein. The sample has about 360,000 distinct CDR3 sequences, approximately 18% seen once. Sequenced input: PBMCs. This TCR derives from a human donor in good health (CMV status not recorded). Some clones in this sample may be carry-over from other donors' samples. The V call is TRBV7-8, the J call TRBJ1-3; D is possibly TRBD1 (5 bases). The CDR3 nucleotides are TGTGCCAGCAGCCCGCGGGACGGGAGCTCTGGAAACACCATATATTTT. Protein: CASSPRDGSSGNTIYF.